These 21 T cell receptor beta chains came from one sample sequenced in a study of cytomegalovirus exposure and HLA in healthy donors. Only in-frame clones appear in the TCRdb table, and some are missing; sequencing was by immunoSEQ multiplex PCR. This sample carries some 350,000 clones, roughly 90% of them seen once, and the ten largest clones take 0.95% to 1.5%. Sequencing used PBMCs. These receptors were obtained from a woman aged 25-40 years in good health and CMV-seropositive.

CDR3 in amino acids: CASIWQDYEQYF. The CDR3 DNA is TGTGCCAGCATTTGGCAGGACTACGAGCAGTACTTC. The chain has TRBV2 and TRBJ2-7; D not resolved. CDR1 and CDR2 from the germline V gene are SNHLY and FYNNEI. This CDR3 is built from 12 residues. Trimming took 7 bases from V and 3 from J, leaving 10 bases between them. The entire variable domain, with the rest obtained from reference TRBV2 and TRBJ2-7, is as follows: EPEVTQTPSHQVTQMGQEVILRCVPISNHLYFYWYRQILGQKVEFLVSFYNNEISEKSEIFDDQFSVERPDGSNFTLKIRSTKLEDSAMYFCASIWQDYEQYFGPGTRLTVT.

This clone was seen a handful of times. The CDR3 DNA sequence: TGTGCCAGCAGCCAAGTTTCATCCGGGGAGCTGTTTTTT. Translating gives CASSQVSSGELFF. The chain uses TRBV4-2 and TRBJ2-2; the D is unclear. Germline values: CDR1 LGHNA, CDR2 YNFKEQ. Trimming pared 1 base from V and 6 bases from J, leaving 6 bases between. The CDR3 consists of 13 residues.

V and J are TRBV27 and TRBJ2-7, with D possibly being TRBD1 (6 bases). The CDR3 is 14 amino acids. Germline assignment: CDR1 MNHEY and CDR2 SMNVEV (reference sequence). V was shortened by 2 bases and J by 6 bases, with 14 bases between the two germline ends. Written as DNA, the CDR3 is TGTGCCAGCAGTTTAGTCAGGGGCGTAGGCGAGCAGTACTTC. Translating gives CASSLVRGVGEQYF.

The chain links TRBV29-1 to TRBJ1-1, with 8 nucleotides matching TRBD1. The trim removed 3 bases at V and 6 bases at J, leaving 6 bases unmatched. The CDR3 extends over 13 amino acids. Germline assignment: CDR1 SQVTM and CDR2 ANQGSEA. For the CDR3, the DNA is TGCAGCGTTGACTCCGGGACAGGCGCTGAAGCTTTCTTT. Encoded protein: CSVDSGTGAEAFF. Using reference TRBV29-1 and TRBJ1-1 for the parts outside the CDR3, the full variable domain is SAVISQKPSRDICQRGTSLTIQCQVDSQVTMMFWYRQQPGQSLTLIATANQGSEATYESGFVIDKFPISRPNLTFSTLTVSNMSPEDSSIYLCSVDSGTGAEAFFGQGTRLTVV.

The J gene is TRBJ2-1, the V gene TRBV19, with 11 bases aligning to TRBD2. Germline V lookup: CDR1 LNHDA, CDR2 SQIVND (reference sequence). The CDR3 runs 16 residues. V gave up 5 bases and J gave up 2 bases; unmatched junction bases: 5. CDR3 loop: CASSAGGLAAYNEQFF. Written as DNA, the CDR3 is TGTGCCAGTAGTGCCGGGGGACTAGCGGCCTACAATGAGCAGTTCTTC.

For the CDR3, the DNA is TGCGCCAGCAGCCCCCGGGGCGGATACGAGCAGTACTTC. Protein product: CASSPRGGYEQYF. V usage is TRBV5-1 and J usage is TRBJ2-7; the D gene could be TRBD1 or TRBD2 (5 bases each). CDR1 and CDR2 (germline): SGHRS, YFSETQ. The CDR3 spans 13 residues. The V end lost 4 bases, the J end lost 4 bases, and 12 bases lay between the germline ends.

This clone appeared a single time. The J gene is TRBJ2-7, the V gene TRBV9, with TRBD2 matching over 7 bases. Germline V gene sequence: CDR1 SGDLS, CDR2 YYNGEE. The CDR3 extends over 14 amino acids. Losses at the gene ends were 3 bases for V and 2 bases for J; bases not matched to a gene: 5. CDR3 in amino acids: CASSAGGVPYEQYF. CDR3 coding DNA: TGTGCCAGCAGCGCGGGGGGTGTACCCTACGAGCAGTACTTC.

The V and J genes are TRBV11-3 and TRBJ1-1; D gene uncertain. Per the germline V gene, CDR1 is SGHNT and CDR2 is YENEEA. This CDR3 spans 13 amino acids. V lost 2 bases and J 6 bases, leaving 10 bases between the germline ends. The CDR3 DNA is TGTGCCAGCAGCTTAACCCAGCAAGCTGAAGCTTTCTTT. Residues: CASSLTQQAEAFF.

The CDR3 sequence: CASSYAIAGSYNEQFF. The DNA of the CDR3 is TGTGCCAGCAGTTACGCTATAGCGGGATCGTACAATGAGCAGTTCTTC. V gene TRBV6-6 combines with J gene TRBJ2-1; 8 nucleotides line up with TRBD2. Unmatched junction bases numbered 7, after V lost 2 bases and J lost 4 bases. The germline gives CDR1 MNHNY, CDR2 SVGAGI (reference sequence). The CDR3 runs to 16 residues.

This chain uses TRBV27 with TRBJ2-2; tentative D call: TRBD1 (5 bases). The length of the CDR3 is 15 residues. Germline V gene sequence: CDR1 MNHEY, CDR2 SMNVEV (reference sequence). With 2 bases removed from V and 5 bases from J, the gap between germline ends came to 12 bases. CDR3: CASSLKVRATGELFF. The CDR3 nucleotides are TGTGCCAGCAGTTTAAAGGTCAGGGCTACCGGGGAGCTGTTTTTT.

The count of this clone is one. V gene TRBV30 combines with J gene TRBJ2-3; tentative D call: TRBD2 (5 bases). This CDR3 contains 16 residues. Germline-derived CDR1 and CDR2 are GTSNPN and SVGIG (reference sequence). Trimming took off 5 bases at V and 5 bases at J, with 23 bases between the two ends. The CDR3 reads CAWPRVDSTFVDTQYF. In DNA, the CDR3 is TGTGCCTGGCCCCGCGTGGACTCCACATTCGTAGATACGCAGTATTTT.

V is TRBV27 and J is TRBJ2-7, with 10 bases fitting TRBD2. This CDR3 is 15 amino acids long. V gave up 8 bases and J gave up 4 bases; unmatched junction bases: 11. Germline V gives CDR1 MNHEY, CDR2 SMNVEV (reference sequence). CDR3 DNA sequence: TGTGCCAGCCGACGCGGACTAGCGGAAACTTACGAGCAGTACTTC. Amino acids: CASRRGLAETYEQYF.

The CDR3 reads CASSTDGELFF. The CDR3 coding sequence is TGTGCCAGTAGTACAGACGGGGAGCTGTTTTTT. The V and J genes are TRBV19 and TRBJ2-2, with D hard to call. Between the trimmed V and J ends, which lost 4 bases and 7 bases, there was a span of 4 bases. The CDR3 sequence is 11 residues long. From germline, CDR1 is LNHDA and CDR2 SQIVND (reference sequence).

This clone appeared a few times. This chain links TRBV30 with TRBJ1-1; possible D gene TRBD1, 5 bases. V was pared by 5 bases and J by 1 base, with 11 bases between. The CDR3 runs 13 residues. CDR1 is GTSNPN and CDR2 is SVGIG in the germline V gene (reference sequence). CDR3 DNA: TGTGCCTGGGGGGCCTGGGAGAACACTGAAGCTTTCTTT. This translates into CAWGAWENTEAFF.

The V call is TRBV5-1, the J call TRBJ2-1, with a tentative D call TRBD1 (6 bases). This CDR3 spans 13 amino acids. In germline, CDR1 is SGHRS, CDR2 YFSETQ. V was shortened by 5 bases and J by 7 bases, with 13 bases between the two germline ends. The CDR3 protein is CASSNREGNEQFF. The CDR3 DNA reads TGCGCCAGCAGTAACAGGGAAGGGAATGAGCAGTTCTTC.

This chain joins TRBV9 and TRBJ2-1, with D perhaps matching TRBD1 or TRBD2 (5 bases each). Per the germline V gene, CDR1 is SGDLS and CDR2 is YYNGEE. Trimming removed 0 bases at V and 8 bases at J, with 24 bases between. The CDR3 has 18 residues. The CDR3 region is CASSVALRAGVRDDEQFF. The CDR3 DNA follows: TGTGCCAGCAGCGTAGCTCTGCGGGCTGGGGTAAGGGACGATGAGCAGTTCTTC.

The J gene is TRBJ2-1, the V gene TRBV7-6, with D unclear. CDR3 size: 12 residues. Germline assignment: CDR1 SGHVS and CDR2 FNYEAQ. Trimming left V 3 bases short and J 7 bases short, with 7 bases between. CDR3 loop: CASSFGPNEQFF. The CDR3 nucleotides read TGTGCCAGCAGCTTCGGCCCTAATGAGCAGTTCTTC.

This chain uses TRBV7-8 with TRBJ1-5; 8 bases map to TRBD1. The J segment lost 0 bases and the V segment lost 5 bases, leaving 6 bases of the junction unmatched. The CDR3 totals 16 residues. Germline V gene sequence: CDR1 SGHVS, CDR2 FQNEAQ. CDR3 DNA sequence: TGTGCCAGCAGCCCCGGGACAGGTGATAGCAATCAGCCCCAGCATTTT. Its translation is CASSPGTGDSNQPQHF.

The CDR3: CASSLLGYSNTGELFF. DNA of the CDR3: TGTGCCAGCAGTTTACTCGGGTACTCGAACACCGGGGAGCTGTTTTTT. The gene calls are TRBV27 and TRBJ2-2; D is ambiguous. Germline V gene data show CDR1 as MNHEY and CDR2 as SMNVEV (reference sequence). V was shortened by 2 bases and J by 0 bases, with 10 bases between the two germline ends. The CDR3 totals 16 residues.

The chain employs TRBV30 and TRBJ2-3, with unresolved D. V lost 2 bases to trimming and J lost 2 bases, with 17 bases between them. The CDR3 spans 16 residues. The V gene's germline CDR1 is GTSNPN and CDR2 SVGIG (reference sequence). CDR3 bases: TGTGCCTGGAGTATTCCTCAGCGCCAAAACACAGATACGCAGTATTTT. This codes for CAWSIPQRQNTDTQYF.

The CDR3 here is CATSRDLGTGRPGYTF. CDR3 nucleotides: TGTGCCACCAGCAGAGATCTAGGGACAGGGCGACCTGGCTACACCTTC. This chain connects TRBV15 to TRBJ1-2; the match to TRBD1 covers 9 bases. Germline assignment: CDR1 LNHNV and CDR2 YYDKDF (reference sequence). The CDR3 loop spans 16 amino acids. The V segment lost 0 bases and the J segment 7 bases; nucleotides outside the gene matches: 9.